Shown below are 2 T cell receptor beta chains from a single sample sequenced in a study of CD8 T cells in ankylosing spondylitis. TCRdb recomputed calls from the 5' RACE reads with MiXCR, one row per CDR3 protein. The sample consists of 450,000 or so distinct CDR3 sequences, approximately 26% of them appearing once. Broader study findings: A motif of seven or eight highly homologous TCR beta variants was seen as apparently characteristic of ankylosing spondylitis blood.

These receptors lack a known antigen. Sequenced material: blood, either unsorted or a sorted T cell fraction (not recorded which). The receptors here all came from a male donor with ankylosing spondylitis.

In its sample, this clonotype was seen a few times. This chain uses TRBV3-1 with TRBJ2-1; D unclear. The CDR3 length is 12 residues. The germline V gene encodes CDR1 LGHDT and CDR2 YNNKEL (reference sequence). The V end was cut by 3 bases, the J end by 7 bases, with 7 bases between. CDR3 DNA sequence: TGTGCCAGCAGCCAGCACAAGAATGAGCAGTTCTTC. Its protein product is CASSQHKNEQFF.

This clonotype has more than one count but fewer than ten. CDR3 in amino acids: CASFGWGTDTQYF. The DNA of the CDR3 is TGTGCCAGCTTCGGTTGGGGCACAGATACGCAGTATTTT. V gene TRBV2 combines with J gene TRBJ2-3; D gene unclear. This CDR3 is built from 13 residues. The germline V and J ends were trimmed by 8 bases and 1 base, with 10 bases remaining between them. Germline loops: CDR1 SNHLY, CDR2 FYNNEI. Full variable domain (remainder filled in from reference TRBV2 and TRBJ2-3): EPEVTQTPSHQVTQMGQEVILRCVPISNHLYFYWYRQILGQKVEFLVSFYNNEISEKSEIFDDQFSVERPDGSNFTLKIRSTKLEDSAMYFCASFGWGTDTQYFGPGTRLTVL.